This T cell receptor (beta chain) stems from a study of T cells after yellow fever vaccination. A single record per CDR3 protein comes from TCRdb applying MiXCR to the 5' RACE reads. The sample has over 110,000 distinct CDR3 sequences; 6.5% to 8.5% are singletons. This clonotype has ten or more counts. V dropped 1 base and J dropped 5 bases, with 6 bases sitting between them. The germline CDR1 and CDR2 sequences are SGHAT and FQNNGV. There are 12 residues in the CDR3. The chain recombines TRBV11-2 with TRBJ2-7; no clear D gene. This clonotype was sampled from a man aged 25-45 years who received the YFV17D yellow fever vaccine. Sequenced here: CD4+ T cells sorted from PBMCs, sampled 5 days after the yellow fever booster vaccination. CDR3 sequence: CASSLGHHEQYF. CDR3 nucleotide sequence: TGTGCCAGCAGCTTAGGTCACCACGAGCAGTACTTC.